This entry is about one TCR beta chain. The antigen is undetermined. The investigators amplified TCR beta CDR3 regions from RNA transcripts. In the first-round RT-PCR of the TCR CDR3, the HTBI primer set was used. TCRdb reanalysed the multiplex PCR reads using MiXCR and keeps one entry per CDR3 protein. Here the sample spans 540,000 or so distinct CDR3 sequences, around 16% being singletons. The CDR3 is 15 residues long. CDR1 and CDR2 from the germline V gene are MNHEY and SMNVEV (reference sequence). V dropped 2 bases and J dropped 1 base, with 11 bases sitting between them. These data originate in a study of T cells in Graves' hyperthyroidism and ophthalmopathy. Regarding the study as a whole: Ophthalmopathy and stable hyperthyroidism were separated by a 13 V-J model.

Clinical symptoms, serum thyroxine, TRAb, thyroid ultrasound and orbital computed tomography established diagnosis. The chain links TRBV27 to TRBJ1-2; D may be TRBD1 (5 bases). The sequencing input was blood. This receptor was identified in a woman aged 25 to 39 with Graves' hyperthyroidism. The CDR3 sequence: CASSLTSRGNYGYTF. CDR3 DNA sequence: TGTGCCAGCAGTTTAACCTCGAGGGGTAACTATGGCTACACCTTC.